This T cell receptor beta chain was found in a study of metastatic and nonmetastatic thyroid tumors. In this sample, this clone turned up a few times. A much larger clonotype is one base distant, so this may be a read error. The CDR3 runs to 14 residues. CDR1 LGHDT and CDR2 YNNKEL come from the germline V gene (reference sequence). The V and J ends lost 0 bases and 5 bases respectively, with 11 bases between them. Each patient went into thyroid surgery without having received any treatment. Original processing notes: Between-group CDR3 differences, defined by clinicopathological status, yielded a distant-metastasis classifier for papillary thyroid cancer. TCRdb re-called the PCR reads with MiXCR. The V and J calls here are based on TCRdb, not the publication. Among about 93,000 clones, over 8.5% were seen once, and the ten largest hold around 8.8%.

V usage is TRBV3-1 and J usage is TRBJ2-7, with D unclear. The sequence was collected from a female donor with papillary thyroid cancer or a benign thyroid nodule (not recorded which). Some clones in this sample may be carry-over from other donors' samples. Sequencing was performed on blood. The CDR3 protein is CASSQDGLVHEQYF. CDR3 coding DNA: TGTGCCAGCAGCCAAGACGGGTTGGTCCACGAGCAGTACTTC.